This record looks at one TCR beta chain sequence and its context. PCR involved 60 Vbeta and 13 Jbeta primers. Measured with immunoSEQ multiplex PCR; TCRdb has only the in-frame clones, and not every one. The repertoire holds about 150,000 clones, with 76% as singletons. This sample was included in a study of cytomegalovirus exposure and HLA in healthy donors. The junction had 9 bases not matched to a gene; V was cut back by 6 bases and J by 5 bases. The length of the CDR3 is 16 residues. The germline V gene encodes CDR1 KGHSH and CDR2 LQKENI. The origin of this receptor is a female donor in good health and CMV-seropositive. Sequenced input: PBMCs. The rearrangement joins TRBV18 to TRBJ2-2, with TRBD2 matching 10 bases. In DNA, the CDR3 is TGTGCCAGCTCCCCCTCTAGCGGGAGAAGAACCGGGGAGCTGTTTTTT. Its translation is CASSPSSGRRTGELFF. Variable domain in full (rest from reference TRBV18 and TRBJ2-2): NAGVMQNPRHLVRRRGQEARLRCSPMKGHSHVYWYRQLPEEGLKFMVYLQKENIIDESGMPKERFSAEFPKEGPSILRIQQVVRGDSAAYFCASSPSSGRRTGELFFGEGSRLTVL.